A selection of T cell receptor beta chains follows, all from one sample in a study of cytomegalovirus exposure and HLA in healthy donors. Sequencing used immunoSEQ multiplex PCR; TCRdb keeps in-frame clones, though not all of them. The table has under 100,000 clones, approximately 80% seen once. The sample taken for sequencing was PBMCs. All receptors come from a middle-aged man in good health and CMV-seronegative. The CDR3 runs from the conserved cysteine through the conserved F or W. The D gene is left open where the match is weak. Where a row states a size, it is once, few, many or the class of an expanded clone; other rows omit it.

size: -; D: -; V: TRBV7-7; J: TRBJ1-4; DNA: TGTGCTAGCAGCTTAGCTCCGTACAGGAATAATGAAAAACTGTTTTTT; CDR3: CASSLAPYRNNEKLFF
size: -; D: TRBD1; V: TRBV2; J: TRBJ2-1; DNA: TGTGCCAGCAGTACCCGGGACAGGGGGCTAAGTAATGAGCAGTTCTTC; CDR3: CASSTRDRGLSNEQFF
size: few; D: -; V: TRBV7-9; J: TRBJ1-2; DNA: TGTGCCAGCAGCTTAGAGTTGCTACTTAACTATGGCTACACCTTC; CDR3: CASSLELLLNYGYTF
size: -; D: TRBD2; V: TRBV5-8; J: TRBJ2-1; DNA: TGTGCCAGCAGCTTTCCCCGGGGGGGGGTGAATGAGCAGTTCTTC; CDR3: CASSFPRGGVNEQFF
size: -; D: -; V: TRBV5-1; J: TRBJ1-5; DNA: TGCGCCAGCAGCTTGGGTTCGTCGGGTACTGATCAGCCCCAGCATTTT; CDR3: CASSLGSSGTDQPQHF
size: -; D: -; V: TRBV5-4; J: TRBJ2-5; DNA: TGTGCCAGCAGCTTGGCAATCGGGGCGGGGGAGACCCAGTACTTC; CDR3: CASSLAIGAGETQYF
size: -; D: -; V: TRBV7-9; J: TRBJ2-1; DNA: TGTGCCAGCAGCTGGGACACCGGTGACAGTCAGTTCTTC; CDR3: CASSWDTGDSQFF
size: once; D: TRBD1; V: TRBV7-2; J: TRBJ2-7; DNA: TGTGCCAGCAGCCCCCGGACAGGGGTTGACGAGCAGTACTTC; CDR3: CASSPRTGVDEQYF
size: -; D: -; V: TRBV9; J: TRBJ2-1; DNA: TGTGCCAGCAGCGCCAAAGGCAGGGGGGAATCCTACAATGAGCAGTTCTTC; CDR3: CASSAKGRGESYNEQFF
size: -; D: -; V: TRBV6-4; J: TRBJ1-2; DNA: TGTGCCAGCAGTGACTCGGGCCGCCCTGGTGGCTACACCTTC; CDR3: CASSDSGRPGGYTF
size: -; D: -; V: TRBV11-2; J: TRBJ2-2; DNA: TGTGCCAGCAGCTTAGGATACATCGGGGAGCTGTTTTTT; CDR3: CASSLGYIGELFF
size: -; D: -; V: TRBV19; J: TRBJ1-5; DNA: TGTGCCAGCAGCCCGCGGGGACCCAATCAGCCCCAGCATTTT; CDR3: CASSPRGPNQPQHF
size: -; D: -; V: TRBV28; J: TRBJ1-5; DNA: TGTGCCAGCAGTTTGATCACTGGGGGGAGCAATCAGCCCCAGCATTTT; CDR3: CASSLITGGSNQPQHF
size: -; D: -; V: TRBV7-2; J: TRBJ1-2; DNA: TGTGCCAGCAGCTTAGCGCTCGCAGGCATGAACTATGGCTACACCTTC; CDR3: CASSLALAGMNYGYTF
size: few; D: TRBD1; V: TRBV6-5; J: TRBJ1-4; DNA: TGTGCCAGCGGGACAGGGTGGTCTAATGAAAAACTGTTTTTT; CDR3: CASGTGWSNEKLFF
size: few; D: -; V: TRBV5-1; J: TRBJ1-4; DNA: TGCGCCAGCAGCTTGTCAGGGATCCATAATGAAAAACTGTTTTTT; CDR3: CASSLSGIHNEKLFF
size: -; D: -; V: TRBV4-1; J: TRBJ1-1; DNA: TGCGCCAGCAGGGCCTATGGGGGCCGATTTGAAGCTTTCTTT; CDR3: CASRAYGGRFEAFF